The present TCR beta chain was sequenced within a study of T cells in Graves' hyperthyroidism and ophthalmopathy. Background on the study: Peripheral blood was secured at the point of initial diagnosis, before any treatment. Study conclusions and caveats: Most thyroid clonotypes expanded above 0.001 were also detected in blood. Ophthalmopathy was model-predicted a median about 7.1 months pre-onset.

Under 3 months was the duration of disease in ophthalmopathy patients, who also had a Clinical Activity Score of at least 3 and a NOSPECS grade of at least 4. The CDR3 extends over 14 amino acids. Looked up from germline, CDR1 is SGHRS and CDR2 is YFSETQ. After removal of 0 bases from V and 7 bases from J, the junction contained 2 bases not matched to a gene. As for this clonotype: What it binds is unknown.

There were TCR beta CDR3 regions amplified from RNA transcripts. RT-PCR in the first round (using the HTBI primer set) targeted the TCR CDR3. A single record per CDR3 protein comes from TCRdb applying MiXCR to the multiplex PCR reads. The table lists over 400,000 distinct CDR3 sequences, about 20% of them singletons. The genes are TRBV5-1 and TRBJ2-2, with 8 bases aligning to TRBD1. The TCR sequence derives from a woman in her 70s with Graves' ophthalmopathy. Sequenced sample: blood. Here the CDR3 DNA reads TGCGCCAGCAGCTTGGGACAGGGGAACGGGGAGCTGTTTTTT. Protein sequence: CASSLGQGNGELFF. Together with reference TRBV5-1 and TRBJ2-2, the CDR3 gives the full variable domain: KAGVTQTPRYLIKTRGQQVTLSCSPISGHRSVSWYQQTPGQGLQFLFEYFSETQRNKGNFPGRFSGRQFSNSRSEMNVSTLELGDSALYLCASSLGQGNGELFFGEGSRLTVL.